Following are 3 T cell receptor beta chains from one sample sequenced in a study of blood T cell repertoires in COVID-19. Assay used: immunoSEQ multiplex PCR; TCRdb lists only in-frame clones, some missing. The sample has some 200,000 clones; 80% to 85% are singletons. The sequencing input was peripheral blood. The receptor set was obtained from a woman over 75 with active or convalescent COVID-19.

The CDR3 bases are TGTGCCAGCAGTAGAGCGGGAGGGACGAACAATGAGCAGTTCTTC. It specifies CASSRAGGTNNEQFF. The V gene is TRBV6-5, the J gene TRBJ2-1, with 10 bases lining up with TRBD2. The V gene's germline CDR1 is MNHEY and CDR2 SVGAGI. The V gene end was trimmed by 5 bases and the J gene end by 5 bases; junction bases not matched to a gene: 6. The CDR3 is 15 amino acids.

The sample holds one count of this clone. This sequence joins TRBV5-6 and TRBJ2-5; 13 bases agree with TRBD2. Trimming took 1 base from V and 7 from J; bases not matched to a gene: 4. Germline assignment: CDR1 SGHDT and CDR2 YYEEEE. The CDR3 extends over 15 amino acids. The CDR3 coding sequence is TGTGCCAGCAGCTTGCGACTAGCGGGAGGAGCGACCCAGTACTTC. Its protein is CASSLRLAGGATQYF. The full variable domain, in which reference TRBV5-6 and TRBJ2-5 provide the parts outside the CDR3, is DAGVTQSPTHLIKTRGQQVTLRCSPKSGHDTVSWYQQALGQGPQFIFQYYEEEERQRGNFPDRFSGHQFPNYSSELNVNALLLGDSALYLCASSLRLAGGATQYFGPGTRLLVL.

The chain joins TRBV7-9 to TRBJ1-2, with D hard to call. From germline, CDR1 is SEHNR and CDR2 FQNEAQ (reference sequence). The CDR3 has 14 amino acids. V was pared by 1 base and J by 0 bases, with 6 bases between. As DNA, the CDR3 is TGTGCCAGCAGCTTAGGCGGAGCTAACTATGGCTACACCTTC. Amino acids: CASSLGGANYGYTF.